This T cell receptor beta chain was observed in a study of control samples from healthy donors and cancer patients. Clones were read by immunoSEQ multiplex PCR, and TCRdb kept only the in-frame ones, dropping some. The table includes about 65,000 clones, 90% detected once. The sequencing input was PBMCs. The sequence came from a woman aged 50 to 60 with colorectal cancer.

This chain's CDR3 is CASSEGARQPQHF. CDR3 coding DNA: TGCGCCAGCAGTGAGGGAGCTAGGCAGCCCCAGCATTTT. The chain joins TRBV10-2 to TRBJ1-5; no clear D. Germline V gene lookup returns CDR1 WSHSY and CDR2 SAAADI. The CDR3 has 13 amino acids. Trimming pared 2 bases from V and 7 bases from J, leaving 9 bases between.